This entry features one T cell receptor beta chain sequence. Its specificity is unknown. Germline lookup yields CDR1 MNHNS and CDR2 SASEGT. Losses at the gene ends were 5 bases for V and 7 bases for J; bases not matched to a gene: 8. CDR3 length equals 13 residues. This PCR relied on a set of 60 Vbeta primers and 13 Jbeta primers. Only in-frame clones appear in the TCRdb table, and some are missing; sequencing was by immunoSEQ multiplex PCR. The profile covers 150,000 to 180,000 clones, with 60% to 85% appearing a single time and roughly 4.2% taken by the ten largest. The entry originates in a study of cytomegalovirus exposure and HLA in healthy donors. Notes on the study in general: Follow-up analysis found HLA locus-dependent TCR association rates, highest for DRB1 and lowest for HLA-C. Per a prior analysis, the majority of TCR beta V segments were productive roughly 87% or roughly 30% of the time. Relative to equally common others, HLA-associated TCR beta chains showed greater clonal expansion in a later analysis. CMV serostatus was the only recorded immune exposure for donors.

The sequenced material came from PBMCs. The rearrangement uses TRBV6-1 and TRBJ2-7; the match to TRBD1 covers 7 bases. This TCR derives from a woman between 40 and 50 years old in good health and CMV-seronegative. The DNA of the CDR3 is TGTGCCAGCAGTCACGACAGGGTGGCGGAGCAGTACTTC. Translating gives CASSHDRVAEQYF.